One sample yielded the 30 T cell receptor beta chains listed below, sequenced in a study of CD8 T cells in ankylosing spondylitis. Study results and limitations: Ankylosing spondylitis blood appeared to be characterized by a TCR beta motif of roughly eight highly homologous variants.

TCRdb passed the 5' RACE reads through MiXCR, listing each CDR3 protein once. Here the sample spans 330,000 or so distinct CDR3 sequences, approximately 8% being singletons. These receptors lack a known antigen. Sequenced input: blood, either unsorted or a sorted T cell fraction (not recorded which). Every receptor here comes from a male donor with ankylosing spondylitis.

The sample holds a few counts of this clonotype. V and J are TRBV15 and TRBJ2-1, with D tentatively TRBD2 (5 bases). Germline V lookup: CDR1 LNHNV, CDR2 YYDKDF (reference sequence). V dropped 1 base and J dropped 0 bases, with 16 bases sitting between them. The CDR3 spans 18 residues. The CDR3 nucleotides read TGTGCCACCAGCAGAGTGGGAGAGGGCGCGGGCTCCTACAATGAGCAGTTCTTC. Translated, it gives CATSRVGEGAGSYNEQFF.

This clonotype was seen more than once but under ten times. The chain recombines TRBV13 with TRBJ2-3; 7 positions match TRBD1. From germline, CDR1 is PRHDT and CDR2 FYEKMQ (reference sequence). V was clipped by 0 bases and J by 4 bases; unmatched bases: 7. This CDR3 spans 16 amino acids. The CDR3 here is CASSLGTGRIPDTQYF. The CDR3 nucleotides read TGTGCCAGCAGCTTAGGGACAGGGAGAATTCCAGATACGCAGTATTTT.

This clonotype was counted a few times. The limits of the CDR3 on the DNA are not certain, so only TCRdb's listed CDR3 is given. The V and J genes are TRBV5-1 and TRBJ1-1; the table's D call, TRBD1, has no DNA check behind it. The germline CDR1 and CDR2 sequences are SGHRS and YFSETQ. Both ends counted, the CDR3 spans 14 residues. CDR3 sequence: CASSILGHDTEAFF.

The table lists this clonotype with many counts. The chain uses TRBV5-1 and TRBJ1-4; tentative D call: TRBD1 (5 bases). The ends were cut back, 1 base at V and 8 bases at J, with 12 bases in the middle. Germline loops: CDR1 SGHRS, CDR2 YFSETQ. CDR3 length: 14 amino acids. In DNA form, the CDR3 reads TGCGCCAGCAGCTTGTTGGGGGTTGACGAAAAACTGTTTTTT. Its protein product is CASSLLGVDEKLFF.

This clonotype has only a few counts. This rearrangement joins TRBV18 to TRBJ2-1, with 7 positions matching TRBD1. V was pared by 3 bases and J by 5 bases, with 1 base of the junction left unmatched. Germline V gene data show CDR1 as KGHSH and CDR2 as LQKENI. The CDR3 is 13 amino acids. The CDR3 is CASSPTGNNEQFF. DNA for the CDR3: TGTGCCAGCTCACCGACAGGGAACAATGAGCAGTTCTTC.

The rearrangement joins TRBV7-9 to TRBJ1-4; 7 positions match TRBD1. Losses at the gene ends were 3 bases for V and 7 bases for J; bases not matched to a gene: 8. The germline V gene has CDR1 SEHNR and CDR2 FQNEAQ (reference sequence). The CDR3 loop spans 15 amino acids. This CDR3 reads CASSFFEGGGEKLFF. The CDR3 DNA sequence: TGTGCCAGCAGCTTCTTTGAAGGGGGCGGTGAAAAACTGTTTTTT.

This clonotype has just a few counts. This chain uses TRBV12-3 or TRBV12-4 with TRBJ2-7; TRBD1 is a possible D gene (6 bases). V was trimmed by 6 bases and J by 12 bases, leaving 24 bases between them. The CDR3 contains 14 residues. In DNA, the CDR3 is TGTGCCAGCAGCCCACTTGACAGGATGTGGGATAGGTACTTC. Residues: CASSPLDRMWDRYF.

This clonotype was seen ten or more times. The genes are TRBV5-1 and TRBJ2-2; unclear D gene. CDR3 size: 16 residues. Trimming stripped 0 bases from V and 5 bases from J, with 14 bases between. In germline, CDR1 is SGHRS, CDR2 YFSETQ. CDR3 nucleotides: TGCGCCAGCAGCTTGGAGGGCCGGCCAGGTACCGGGGAGCTGTTTTTT. Its translation: CASSLEGRPGTGELFF.

The chain carries TRBV20-1 and TRBJ1-2; 11 positions match TRBD1. Germline loops: CDR1 DFQATT, CDR2 SNEGSKA (reference sequence). This CDR3 has 14 amino acids. The V segment lost 5 bases and the J segment 2 bases; nucleotides outside the gene matches: 4. As DNA, the CDR3 is TGCAGTGCTGGACAGGGGGCAGGGAACTATGGCTACACCTTC. Its protein product is CSAGQGAGNYGYTF.

This clonotype occurred a few times. CDR3 residues: CASGTGPLDTQYF. For the CDR3, the DNA is TGCGCCAGCGGGACTGGGCCCCTCGATACGCAGTATTTT. The chain has TRBV5-1 and TRBJ2-3; D possibly corresponds to TRBD2 (6 bases). Germline V gene sequence: CDR1 SGHRS, CDR2 YFSETQ. The CDR3 is 13 amino acids. V lost 7 bases and J lost 6, with 15 bases in between.

J is TRBJ1-1 and V is TRBV6-1; D gene uncertain. The CDR3 runs 13 residues. Trimming stripped 4 bases from V and 2 bases from J, with 8 bases between. Germline V gene data show CDR1 as MNHNS and CDR2 as SASEGT. CDR3 sequence (DNA): TGTGCCAGCAGTGTCATGGGCAACACTGAAGCTTTCTTT. Its translation is CASSVMGNTEAFF.

The chain couples TRBV18 to TRBJ2-5, with D possibly TRBD2 on 8 matching bases. V shed 2 bases and J shed 6 bases, with 19 bases lying between them. This CDR3 region has 16 residues. In germline, CDR1 is KGHSH, CDR2 LQKENI. DNA of the CDR3: TGTGCCAGCTCACCAACCCCCCGGGAGGGGGCCAAGACCCAGTACTTC. The encoded protein is CASSPTPREGAKTQYF.

The table lists this clonotype with a few counts. The chain links TRBV15 to TRBJ1-2, with unresolved D. Per the germline V gene, CDR1 is LNHNV and CDR2 is YYDKDF (reference sequence). V lost 0 bases, J lost 6 bases, and 8 bases lay in between. The CDR3 sequence is 13 residues long. The chain's CDR3 is CATSRELGHGYTF. Written as DNA, the CDR3 is TGTGCCACCAGCAGAGAGTTGGGCCATGGCTACACCTTC.

This clonotype was found many times. V usage is TRBV12-3 or TRBV12-4 and J usage is TRBJ1-2; D call uncertain. CDR3 length equals 14 residues. The germline V and J ends were trimmed by 8 bases and 8 bases, with 21 bases remaining between them. The CDR3 sequence: CASLRSGTGRGYTF. For the CDR3, the DNA is TGTGCCAGCCTCCGATCGGGTACCGGTCGAGGCTACACCTTC.

This clonotype was counted only a few times. The chain combines TRBV19 with TRBJ1-1; possibly TRBD1 for D (5 bases). Germline V gives CDR1 LNHDA, CDR2 SQIVND (reference sequence). V lost 3 bases to trimming and J lost 0 bases, with 8 bases between them. The CDR3 length is 14 residues. The CDR3 spells CASSIGRVNTEAFF. The CDR3 nucleotides read TGTGCCAGTAGTATCGGCAGGGTGAACACTGAAGCTTTCTTT.

This clonotype occurred many times. The chain carries TRBV12-3 or TRBV12-4 and TRBJ2-7; 7 bases match TRBD2. The CDR3 length is 14 residues. The V and J ends lost 2 bases and 3 bases, in that order; junction bases with no gene match: 4. CDR3 DNA sequence: TGTGCCAGCAGTTTAACGACTAGCTTCTACGAGCAGTACTTC. This sequence encodes CASSLTTSFYEQYF.

The sample holds a few counts of this clonotype. The chain has TRBV20-1 and TRBJ1-1, with D possibly being TRBD1 (6 bases). The CDR3 has 14 amino acids. The ends were cut back, 1 base at V and 4 bases at J, with 13 bases in the middle. CDR1 DFQATT and CDR2 SNEGSKA come from the germline V gene (reference sequence). The CDR3 protein is CSARGLRGGTEAFF. Here the CDR3 DNA reads TGCAGTGCTAGAGGTCTCAGGGGAGGCACTGAAGCTTTCTTT.

This clonotype was recorded a few times. The chain uses TRBV28 and TRBJ2-7; D is uncertain. Germline lookup yields CDR1 MDHEN and CDR2 SYDVKM. V was shortened by 7 bases and J by 3 bases, with 13 bases between the two germline ends. The CDR3 totals 13 residues. The CDR3: CASTTRLRYEQYF. CDR3 sequence (DNA): TGTGCCAGCACCACGCGGCTTCGCTACGAGCAGTACTTC.

This clonotype has more than one count but fewer than ten. The CDR3 reads CASSGLAGVSSYNEQFF. Here the CDR3 DNA reads TGTGCCAGCAGCGGACTAGCGGGAGTCAGCTCCTACAATGAGCAGTTCTTC. The chain recombines TRBV9 with TRBJ2-1; TRBD2 agrees at 12 bases. The germline CDR1 and CDR2 sequences are SGDLS and YYNGEE. After removal of 3 bases from V and 0 bases from J, the junction contained 4 bases not matched to a gene. The CDR3 is made up of 17 amino acids.

The rearrangement uses TRBV4-1 and TRBJ2-1; D gene ambiguous. The germline gives CDR1 MGHRA, CDR2 YSYEKL. Trimming pared 0 bases from V and 14 bases from J, leaving 5 bases between. This CDR3 contains 10 residues. CDR3 bases: TGCGCCAGCAGCCAAGAGGAAAAGTTCTTC. Protein sequence: CASSQEEKFF.

This clonotype was seen repeatedly, ten times or more. The chain carries TRBV5-1 and TRBJ1-1; D uncertain. The CDR3 extends over 14 amino acids. From germline, CDR1 is SGHRS and CDR2 YFSETQ. The V gene lost 2 bases and the J gene lost 3 bases, with 11 bases spanning the gap. Here the CDR3 reads CASSLEALYTEAFF. CDR3 DNA sequence: TGCGCCAGCAGCTTAGAAGCGCTTTACACTGAAGCTTTCTTT.

V is TRBV6-5 and J is TRBJ1-1; D is uncertain. V was trimmed by 4 bases and J by 4 bases, leaving 16 bases between them. CDR1 MNHEY and CDR2 SVGAGI come from the germline V gene. This CDR3 comprises 15 residues. The CDR3 coding sequence is TGTGCCAGCAGTTCCCCGATGGCCTTGGGCACTGAAGCTTTCTTT. Its translation is CASSSPMALGTEAFF.

J is TRBJ2-7 and V is TRBV10-3, with TRBD1 as a possible D gene (6 bases). The CDR3 spans 12 residues. The V gene's germline CDR1 is ENHRY and CDR2 SYGVKD. Trimming pared 8 bases from V and 5 bases from J, leaving 13 bases between. CDR3 region: CAIESTGNEQYF. The CDR3 coding sequence is TGTGCCATCGAAAGTACAGGGAACGAGCAGTACTTC.

The genes are TRBV18 and TRBJ2-7; the D gene is possibly TRBD2 (5 bases). Germline CDR1 reads KGHSH; CDR2 reads LQKENI. The length of the CDR3 is 14 residues. Between the trimmed V and J ends, which lost 3 bases and 3 bases, there was a span of 12 bases. The CDR3 nucleotides are TGTGCCAGCTCACCCAACTTCGGAGGCTACGAGCAGTACTTC. Protein: CASSPNFGGYEQYF. Drawing the rest from reference TRBV18 and TRBJ2-7, the complete variable domain is NAGVMQNPRHLVRRRGQEARLRCSPMKGHSHVYWYRQLPEEGLKFMVYLQKENIIDESGMPKERFSAEFPKEGPSILRIQQVVRGDSAAYFCASSPNFGGYEQYFGPGTRLTVT.

On this clonotype: Mismatch with germline at one junction end may stem from a read error. The chain recombines TRBV28 with TRBJ2-7, with 9 bases fitting TRBD1. The V gene's germline CDR1 is MDHEN and CDR2 SYDVKM. The CDR3 has 13 residues. CDR3 sequence: CAILDRGSHEQHF. DNA for the CDR3: TGTGCCATCCTGGACAGGGGTTCCCACGAGCAGCACTTC.

This rearrangement joins TRBV5-1 to TRBJ2-1; D remains unclear. CDR1 and CDR2 from the germline V gene are SGHRS and YFSETQ. This CDR3 is built from 10 residues. V was shortened by 0 bases and J by 9 bases, with 1 base between the two germline ends. CDR3 amino acids: CASSLAEQFF. As DNA, the CDR3 is TGCGCCAGCAGCTTGGCTGAGCAGTTCTTC.

This chain joins TRBV4-1 and TRBJ2-7; 12 nucleotides match TRBD2. The CDR3 sequence is 16 residues long. The germline V gene has CDR1 MGHRA and CDR2 YSYEKL. The junction had 5 bases not matched to a gene; V was cut back by 3 bases and J by 2 bases. CDR3 bases: TGCGCCAGCAGCCACCCACTAGCGGGGGGCCCCTACGAGCAGTACTTC. It codes for CASSHPLAGGPYEQYF.

The table lists this clonotype with many counts. The CDR3 region has the DNA TGTGCCAGCTCTGGGGGAACAGAAGAGACCCAGTACTTC. Translated: CASSGGTEETQYF. This chain uses TRBV7-9 with TRBJ2-5, with D possibly called TRBD1 or TRBD2 (5 bases each). CDR3 length equals 13 residues. CDR1 and CDR2 from the germline V gene are SEHNR and FQNEAQ (reference sequence). V lost 8 bases and J lost 3, with 13 bases in between.

This clonotype has more than one count but fewer than ten. The chain employs TRBV4-3 and TRBJ2-3, with 9 bases aligning to TRBD2. The CDR3 runs to 17 residues. From germline, CDR1 is LGHNA and CDR2 YSLEER. J lost 2 bases, V lost 0 bases, and 6 bases had no gene match. DNA of the CDR3: TGCGCCAGCAGCCAAGATTATGCTAGCGGGGTCACAGATACGCAGTATTTT. Its translation is CASSQDYASGVTDTQYF.

This sequence joins TRBV5-1 and TRBJ2-5, with TRBD2 as a possible D gene (5 bases). Germline V lookup: CDR1 SGHRS, CDR2 YFSETQ. The CDR3 is made up of 16 amino acids. The germline V and J ends were trimmed by 0 bases and 3 bases, with 15 bases remaining between them. The CDR3 bases are TGCGCCAGCAGCTTGGCCGTATCGGACTTTGAAGAGACCCAGTACTTC. Translating gives CASSLAVSDFEETQYF.